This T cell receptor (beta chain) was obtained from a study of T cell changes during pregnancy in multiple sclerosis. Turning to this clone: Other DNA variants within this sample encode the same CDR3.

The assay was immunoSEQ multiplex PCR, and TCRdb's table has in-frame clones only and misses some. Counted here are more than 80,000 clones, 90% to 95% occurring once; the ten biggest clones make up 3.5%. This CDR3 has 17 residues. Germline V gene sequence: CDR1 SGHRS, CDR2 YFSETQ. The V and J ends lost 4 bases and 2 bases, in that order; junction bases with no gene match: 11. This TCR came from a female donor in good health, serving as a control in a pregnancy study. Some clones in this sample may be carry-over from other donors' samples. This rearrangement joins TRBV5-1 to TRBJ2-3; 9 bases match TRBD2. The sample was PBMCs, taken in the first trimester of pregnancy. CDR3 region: CASSPGGAGGLTDTQYF. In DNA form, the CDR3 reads TGCGCCAGCAGCCCCGGTGGGGCGGGGGGGCTCACAGATACGCAGTATTTT.